This T cell receptor (beta chain) comes out of a study of CD8 T cells in Susac syndrome (dated by TCRdb to 2018 to 2020). The study in broad terms: Repertoire sequencing was used to test whether CD8+ T cell activation and differentiation in Susac syndrome was antigen driven. Study-wide conclusions, independent of this receptor: The TCR sequencing and HLA analysis was acknowledged to have included a relatively small number of individuals.

RNA was extracted using the RNeasy kit, and roughly 0.45 to 1 microgram was reverse transcribed with random hexamers. The immunoSEQ multiplex PCR assay, covering 54 Vbeta and 13 Jbeta segments, was used to amplify TCR beta CDR3 regions. Bias from PCR amplification was corrected by using a synthetic template baseline for primer optimization and for computational correction. In the original analysis: Reads were assigned to V, D and J genes according to IMGT and analyzed in immunoSEQ Analyzer, with only productive sequences retained. Clonality was computed as one minus Shannon entropy normalized by log2 of the number of productive unique sequences. For each patient and control, public and private clones were evaluated within the 100 most prevalent clones. Clones were defined as Susac-specific when absent from the healthy and MS cohorts, from about 1,100 published viral clones and from other ImmuneACCESS disease sequences. TCRdb applied fastp at Q25 and MiXCR to the public reads, then kept only in-frame beta chains. Here each entry gathers all rows of one CDR3 protein and keeps the most common genes and DNA. The V and J calls and clone size are TCRdb's, not the authors'. The sample data list approximately 170,000 distinct CDR3 sequences, and 85% to 95% of these were observed just once. Together, the top ten hold 0.13% of the sample.

The CDR3 holds 14 amino acids from the cysteine to the phenylalanine. Left in the record is the CDR3 DNA by itself, 42 bases read in frame from the first base. CDR1 SQVTM and CDR2 ANQGSEA were looked up in the germline V gene. The junction shows trimming of 6 bases on V and 3 bases on J, and the gene matches do not reach 7 bases of it. Peripheral blood CD8+ and CD4+ T cells from healthy donors, Susac syndrome patients and multiple sclerosis patients were profiled by high-throughput TCR beta sequencing. Healthy donors were included as age- and sex-matched controls. Bulk CD8+ and CD4+ T cells were purified by magnetic negative isolation, whereas CD8+ TEMRA cells were enriched by FACS. Blood was collected in EDTA tubes and processed within 24 hours, with PBMCs isolated through density gradient centrifugation. PBMCs destined for TCR sequencing were cryopreserved in liquid nitrogen and later thawed in a 37 °C water bath. The sorted or isolated CD4+, CD8+ and CD8+ TEMRA cells had a purity of 90% or higher.

Regarding this clonotype: Its antigen is currently not known. Base qualities are not provided; no much larger clone lies one nucleotide away.

The source of this sequence is a human donor in good health. Sample: CD4+ T cells from PBMCs. This sequence uses TRBV29-1 and TRBJ1-1; TRBD1 matches 10 bases in the middle. In nucleotides, the sequence is TGCAGCGTGACGAGTGGACAGGGGGACACTGAAGCTTTCTTT. The encoded protein is CSVTSGQGDTEAFF.